The rows below give T cell receptor beta chains drawn from one sample of a study of blood T cells in healthy people across ages. TCRdb re-derived calls from the 5' RACE reads in MiXCR, one entry per CDR3 protein. The sample yields roughly 790,000 distinct CDR3 sequences, around 46% seen once. Sample: blood. The receptors were sampled from a woman aged 55-75 years in good health. Both conserved end residues are part of each CDR3. Fields, in order: D gene, clone size, V gene, J gene, CDR3 DNA, CDR3 protein. The D gene is left open where the match is weak. Size is omitted from some rows. Given values are once, few, many or a class for expanded clones.

D gene: TRBD1; clone size: many; V gene: TRBV20-1; J gene: TRBJ1-5; CDR3 DNA: TGCAGTGCTAGGAACTCCGGGACAGAATCACTTAGCAATCAGCCCCAGCATTTT; CDR3 protein: CSARNSGTESLSNQPQHF
D gene: TRBD2; clone size: -; V gene: TRBV12-3/TRBV12-4; J gene: TRBJ2-3; CDR3 DNA: TGTGCCAGCGTTACTAGCGGGGGGCTTGATACGCAGTATTTT; CDR3 protein: CASVTSGGLDTQYF
D gene: -; clone size: few; V gene: TRBV5-1; J gene: TRBJ2-2; CDR3 DNA: TGCGCCGGCAGCGTGGAAGGCACCGGGGAGCTGTTTTTT; CDR3 protein: CAGSVEGTGELFF
D gene: -; clone size: few; V gene: TRBV4-2; J gene: TRBJ2-2; CDR3 DNA: TGTGCCAGCAGCCAGGAGACTCTGAACACCGGGGAGCTGTTTTTT; CDR3 protein: CASSQETLNTGELFF
D gene: -; clone size: -; V gene: TRBV6-2/TRBV6-3; J gene: TRBJ1-2; CDR3 DNA: TGTGCCAGCAGGGAGTTTATGGACAGCTATGGCTACACCTTC; CDR3 protein: CASREFMDSYGYTF
D gene: -; clone size: -; V gene: TRBV20-1; J gene: TRBJ1-2; CDR3 DNA: TGCAGTGCTAGTTATGGACTCAATAGTGGCTACACCTTC; CDR3 protein: CSASYGLNSGYTF
D gene: TRBD1; clone size: -; V gene: TRBV20-1; J gene: TRBJ2-3; CDR3 DNA: TGCAGTGCTATCGGACAGGGCACAGATACGCAGTATTTT; CDR3 protein: CSAIGQGTDTQYF
D gene: TRBD2; clone size: many; V gene: TRBV25-1; J gene: TRBJ2-7; CDR3 DNA: TGTGCCAGCAGTGATCCTTCTGGGCAGGGAGGGGACGAGCAGTACTTC; CDR3 protein: CASSDPSGQGGDEQYF
D gene: TRBD1; clone size: -; V gene: TRBV15; J gene: TRBJ2-6; CDR3 DNA: TGTGCCACCGGCAGGGACAGGTCGAGCTCTGGGGCCAACGTCCTGACTTTC; CDR3 protein: CATGRDRSSSGANVLTF
D gene: -; clone size: few; V gene: TRBV4-2; J gene: TRBJ1-4; CDR3 DNA: TGTGCCAGCAGCCAAGATATAGGGCGAAATAATGAAAAACTGTTTTTT; CDR3 protein: CASSQDIGRNNEKLFF
D gene: -; clone size: -; V gene: TRBV12-3/TRBV12-4; J gene: TRBJ1-1; CDR3 DNA: TGTGCCAGCAGTAACAGGGCTCAAAGTGAAGCTTTCTTT; CDR3 protein: CASSNRAQSEAFF
D gene: -; clone size: few; V gene: TRBV7-9; J gene: TRBJ1-4; CDR3 DNA: TGTGCCAGCAGAAACGGAGAACAACCTAATGAAAAACTGTTTTTT; CDR3 protein: CASRNGEQPNEKLFF
D gene: TRBD1; clone size: -; V gene: TRBV5-1; J gene: TRBJ2-2; CDR3 DNA: TGCGCCAGCAGCCGGGGACAGGGGAACGGGGAGCTGTTTTTT; CDR3 protein: CASSRGQGNGELFF
D gene: -; clone size: -; V gene: TRBV7-3; J gene: TRBJ2-1; CDR3 DNA: TGTGCCAGCAGCTCCACCGGGACGCAAAGTGAGCAGTTCTTC; CDR3 protein: CASSSTGTQSEQFF
D gene: TRBD2; clone size: -; V gene: TRBV7-8; J gene: TRBJ2-4; CDR3 DNA: TGTGCCAGCAGCCCCACTAGCGGGGGGTATAACATTCAGTACTTC; CDR3 protein: CASSPTSGGYNIQYF
D gene: -; clone size: -; V gene: TRBV21-1; J gene: TRBJ2-5; CDR3 DNA: TGTGCCAGCAGCAAGACCCCAGGGCGGGGGCCGGACAATGAGCAGTACTTC; CDR3 protein: CASSKTPGRGPDNEQYF
D gene: -; clone size: -; V gene: TRBV7-2; J gene: TRBJ2-7; CDR3 DNA: TGTGCCAGCAGCTTAAGTATGGGTACCTACGAGCAGTACTTC; CDR3 protein: CASSLSMGTYEQYF
D gene: -; clone size: -; V gene: TRBV11-2; J gene: TRBJ2-5; CDR3 DNA: TGTGCCAGCAGCTTACAAGGGGGGGTGGAGACCCAGTACTTC; CDR3 protein: CASSLQGGVETQYF
D gene: TRBD1; clone size: few; V gene: TRBV4-3; J gene: TRBJ1-2; CDR3 DNA: TGCGCCAGCAGCCAAGCCCGGGACAGGTTTTTCCAATCCTATGGCTACACCTTC; CDR3 protein: CASSQARDRFFQSYGYTF
D gene: TRBD2; clone size: few; V gene: TRBV2; J gene: TRBJ2-7; CDR3 DNA: TGTGCCAGCAGTGACCCCCGGGGAGGGACTGGCTACGAGCAGTACTTC; CDR3 protein: CASSDPRGGTGYEQYF
D gene: TRBD2; clone size: -; V gene: TRBV6-4; J gene: TRBJ2-7; CDR3 DNA: TGTGCCAGCAGTGACCCCCGGCCGGGACTAGCGGGGGGCCGCAGGTCCTACAATGAGCAGTACTTC; CDR3 protein: CASSDPRPGLAGGRRSYNEQYF
D gene: -; clone size: -; V gene: TRBV12-3/TRBV12-4; J gene: TRBJ1-5; CDR3 DNA: TGTGCCAGCAGTTTCTCGTTTGGGGGTGGACACCAGCCCCAGCATTTT; CDR3 protein: CASSFSFGGGHQPQHF
D gene: -; clone size: many; V gene: TRBV5-1; J gene: TRBJ2-3; CDR3 DNA: TGCGCCAGCAGCTTGGACCGGGATACGCAGTATTTT; CDR3 protein: CASSLDRDTQYF
D gene: -; clone size: few; V gene: TRBV7-2; J gene: TRBJ2-1; CDR3 DNA: TGTGCCAGCAGCTTAACCGGGACCTATTCCTACAATGAGCAGTTCTTC; CDR3 protein: CASSLTGTYSYNEQFF
D gene: -; clone size: -; V gene: TRBV30; J gene: TRBJ2-7; CDR3 DNA: TGTGCCTGGAGGAGGGTCGGCTTACAAACTTACGAGCAGTACTTC; CDR3 protein: CAWRRVGLQTYEQYF
D gene: -; clone size: -; V gene: TRBV11-1; J gene: TRBJ2-3; CDR3 DNA: TGTGCCAGCCGATCTGACAGGAGCACAGATACGAAGTATTTT; CDR3 protein: CASRSDRSTDTKYF
D gene: -; clone size: -; V gene: TRBV28; J gene: TRBJ2-3; CDR3 DNA: TGTGCCAGCAGTTCCTCCGACAGAACAGATACGCAGTATTTT; CDR3 protein: CASSSSDRTDTQYF
D gene: -; clone size: -; V gene: TRBV12-3/TRBV12-4; J gene: TRBJ2-7; CDR3 DNA: TGTGCCAGCAGTTTAGGAGACAAGTACGAGCAGTACTTC; CDR3 protein: CASSLGDKYEQYF
D gene: -; clone size: few; V gene: TRBV14; J gene: TRBJ2-2; CDR3 DNA: TGTGCCAGCAGCCAGGTAGACACCGGGGAGCTGTTTTTT; CDR3 protein: CASSQVDTGELFF
D gene: TRBD2; clone size: -; V gene: TRBV13; J gene: TRBJ2-1; CDR3 DNA: TGTGCCAGCAGCAGCCCTTTATTCCGACTAGCGGACAATGAGCAGTTCTTC; CDR3 protein: CASSSPLFRLADNEQFF
D gene: TRBD1; clone size: -; V gene: TRBV20-1; J gene: TRBJ2-5; CDR3 DNA: TGCAGTGCTGGTGGGACAGCTCAAGCGACCCAGTACTTC; CDR3 protein: CSAGGTAQATQYF